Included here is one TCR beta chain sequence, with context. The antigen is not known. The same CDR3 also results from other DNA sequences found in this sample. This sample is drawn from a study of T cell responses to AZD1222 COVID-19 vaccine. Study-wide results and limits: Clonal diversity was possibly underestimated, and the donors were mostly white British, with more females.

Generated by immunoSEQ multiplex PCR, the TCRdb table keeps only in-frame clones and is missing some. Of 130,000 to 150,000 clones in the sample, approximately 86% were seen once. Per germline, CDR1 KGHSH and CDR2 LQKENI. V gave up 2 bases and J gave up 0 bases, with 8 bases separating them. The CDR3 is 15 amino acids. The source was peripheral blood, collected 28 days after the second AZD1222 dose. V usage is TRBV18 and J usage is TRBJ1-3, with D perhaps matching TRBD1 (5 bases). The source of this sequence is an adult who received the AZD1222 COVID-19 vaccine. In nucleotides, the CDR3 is TGTGCCAGCTCACCAGGGGGGGTCTCTGGAAACACCATATATTTT. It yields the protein CASSPGGVSGNTIYF.